One sample yielded the 31 T cell receptor beta chains listed below, sequenced in a study of human T cells and chemical hapten exposure. One entry per CDR3 protein, called by TCRdb with MiXCR from the RACE reads. The top ten hold less than 2% of the sample, which has roughly 180,000 distinct CDR3 sequences, around 13% seen once. Time point of the sample: patch test 1, 2 weeks after DPC sensitization. As for treatment: therapeutic diphenylcyclopropenone sensitization with weekly scalp DPC. The source material was whole blood, sampled in connection with sensitization to the hapten diphenylcyclopropenone (DPC). Receptors were obtained from a woman aged 25 to 39 with alopecia areata. Some clones in this sample may be carry-over from other donors' samples.

This clonotype came up many times. The J gene is TRBJ1-6, the V gene TRBV7-2; a possible D gene is TRBD1 (6 bases). Germline V CDR1 and CDR2: SGHTA, FQGNSA. The CDR3 runs 17 residues. V lost 3 bases and J lost 3, with 15 bases in between. CDR3 residues: CASSFIPRGDYNSPLHF. CDR3 sequence (DNA): TGTGCCAGCAGCTTCATCCCTAGGGGGGACTATAATTCACCCCTCCACTTT.

V gene TRBV19 combines with J gene TRBJ1-1, with D perhaps TRBD1 (6 bases). The CDR3 is made up of 12 amino acids. CDR1 and CDR2 from the germline V gene are LNHDA and SQIVND (reference sequence). With 9 bases removed from V and 7 bases from J, the gap between germline ends came to 15 bases. The CDR3 protein is CASTSRGREAFF. CDR3 DNA: TGTGCCAGCACCAGTCGGGGGCGTGAAGCTTTCTTT.

Only a few counts were recorded for this clonotype. The rearrangement links TRBV28 to TRBJ1-1; D perhaps matches TRBD1 (5 bases). V lost 9 bases and J 1 base, leaving 6 bases between the germline ends. The length of the CDR3 is 11 residues. In germline, CDR1 is MDHEN, CDR2 SYDVKM. CDR3 nucleotides: TGTGCCAGTGGGGGGAACACTGAAGCTTTCTTT. It yields the protein CASGGNTEAFF.

This clonotype has a handful of counts. The CDR3 DNA is TGTGCCAGCAGCCGCTGGGGAGGAGGCTACGAGCAGTACTTC. Its translation: CASSRWGGGYEQYF. The chain combines TRBV12-3 or TRBV12-4 with TRBJ2-7, with a tentative D call TRBD2 (6 bases). The length of the CDR3 is 14 residues. V was clipped by 6 bases and J by 3 bases, with 15 bases between them.

This clonotype has only a few counts. The rearrangement links TRBV5-1 to TRBJ2-7; D is tentatively TRBD1 or TRBD2 (7 bases each). Germline lookup yields CDR1 SGHRS and CDR2 YFSETQ. V dropped 4 bases and J dropped 3 bases, with 14 bases sitting between them. CDR3 size: 14 residues. Written as DNA, the CDR3 is TGCGCCAGCAGCCCAGGGAGGGGGCACTACGAGCAGTACTTC. Protein: CASSPGRGHYEQYF.

The table lists this clonotype with a few counts. The rearrangement uses TRBV12-3 or TRBV12-4 and TRBJ2-2; D unresolved. The CDR3 spans 15 residues. Deletions cut 1 base from V and 6 bases from J, with 12 bases between. This chain's CDR3 is CASSLGQPPAGELFF. The CDR3 nucleotides are TGTGCCAGCAGTTTAGGGCAGCCGCCAGCCGGGGAGCTGTTTTTT.

This clonotype was seen a handful of times. The V gene is TRBV11-3, the J gene TRBJ1-1; 7 bases agree with TRBD1. Losses at the gene ends were 7 bases for V and 0 bases for J; bases not matched to a gene: 2. CDR3 length: 13 residues. In germline, CDR1 is SGHNT, CDR2 YENEEA. The CDR3 nucleotides are TGTGCCAGCAAGGGACAGATGAACACTGAAGCTTTCTTT. Translating gives CASKGQMNTEAFF. Full variable domain (outside the CDR3, taken from reference TRBV11-3 and TRBJ1-1): EAGVVQSPRYKIIEKKQPVAFWCNPISGHNTLYWYLQNLGQGPELLIRYENEEAVDDSQLPKDRFSAERLKGVDSTLKIQPAELGDSAVYLCASKGQMNTEAFFGQGTRLTVV.

There are a few counts of this clonotype. V gene TRBV3-1 combines with J gene TRBJ2-1, with 14 bases identical to TRBD2. This CDR3 is 18 amino acids long. CDR1 LGHDT and CDR2 YNNKEL come from the germline V gene (reference sequence). The trim removed 4 bases at V and 6 bases at J, leaving 11 bases unmatched. CDR3 residues: CASSRSGLAGGSGNEQFF. CDR3 DNA sequence: TGTGCCAGCAGCCGAAGCGGACTAGCGGGAGGTTCGGGCAATGAGCAGTTCTTC.

This clonotype was seen only a few times. J is TRBJ1-2 and V is TRBV27; weak D call: TRBD1 (5 bases). V was pared by 0 bases and J by 3 bases, with 11 bases between. Germline V gives CDR1 MNHEY, CDR2 SMNVEV (reference sequence). The CDR3 loop spans 15 amino acids. CDR3 sequence: CASSLSPGYDYGYTF. CDR3 nucleotide sequence: TGTGCCAGCAGTTTATCCCCAGGGTACGACTATGGCTACACCTTC.

Only a few counts were recorded for this clonotype. The rearrangement uses TRBV6-2 or TRBV6-3 and TRBJ2-3, with 11 bases lining up with TRBD2. The CDR3 has 14 residues. The V segment lost 5 bases and the J segment 6 bases; nucleotides outside the gene matches: 4. Germline values: CDR1 MNHEY, CDR2 SVGEGT. CDR3 loop: CASSASGRPDTQYF. The CDR3 coding sequence is TGTGCCAGCAGTGCTAGCGGGAGGCCCGATACGCAGTATTTT.

This clonotype has just a few counts. The chain couples TRBV7-8 to TRBJ2-1; perhaps TRBD2 as D (5 bases). Germline lookup yields CDR1 SGHVS and CDR2 FQNEAQ. The CDR3 is 16 residues long. V shed 1 base and J shed 0 bases, with 10 bases lying between them. The CDR3 DNA reads as TGTGCCAGCAGCTTAGGTCTGGGAGCCTCCTACAATGAGCAGTTCTTC. Protein sequence: CASSLGLGASYNEQFF. The full variable domain, rest sourced from reference TRBV7-8 and TRBJ2-1, is GAGVSQSPRYKVAKRGQDVALRCDPISGHVSLFWYQQALGQGPEFLTYFQNEAQLDKSGLPSDRFFAERPEGSVSTLKIQRTQQEDSAVYLCASSLGLGASYNEQFFGPGTRLTVL.

In this sample, this clonotype turned up a few times. The chain is built from TRBV11-2 and TRBJ1-2; the D gene is possibly TRBD1 (5 bases). The CDR3 consists of 13 residues. Trimming removed 1 base at V and 4 bases at J, with 7 bases between. Germline CDR1 is SGHAT and CDR2 is FQNNGV. DNA for the CDR3: TGTGCCAGCAGCTTAGTGAGGGGCTATGGCTACACCTTC. Amino acids: CASSLVRGYGYTF.

Only a few counts were recorded for this clonotype. The genes are TRBV28 and TRBJ2-7; D possibly corresponds to TRBD1 (6 bases). Trimming pared 6 bases from V and 4 bases from J, leaving 10 bases between. The CDR3 contains 12 residues. Germline V lookup: CDR1 MDHEN, CDR2 SYDVKM. CDR3 amino acids: CASRDRPYEQYF. The CDR3 region has the DNA TGTGCCAGCAGGGACAGACCTTACGAGCAGTACTTC.

The chain carries TRBV30 and TRBJ2-3; TRBD2 matches at 11 bases. Germline loops: CDR1 GTSNPN, CDR2 SVGIG (reference sequence). Unmatched junction bases numbered 0, after V lost 4 bases and J lost 6 bases. The length of the CDR3 is 12 residues. CDR3 nucleotide sequence: TGTGCCTGGACTAGCGGGGGGGATACGCAGTATTTT. Its translation: CAWTSGGDTQYF.

The V call is TRBV5-1, the J call TRBJ2-2; perhaps TRBD2 as D (5 bases). CDR1 and CDR2 from the germline V gene are SGHRS and YFSETQ. This CDR3 is built from 14 residues. V was pared by 2 bases and J by 2 bases, with 7 bases between. The CDR3 nucleotides are TGCGCCAGCAGCTTACTAGTAAACACCGGGGAGCTGTTTTTT. Protein: CASSLLVNTGELFF.

The chain couples TRBV20-1 to TRBJ2-7; perhaps TRBD1 as D (6 bases). Germline V gene lookup returns CDR1 DFQATT and CDR2 SNEGSKA (reference sequence). V dropped 3 bases and J dropped 3 bases, with 15 bases sitting between them. This CDR3 is built from 14 residues. CDR3 amino acids: CSASEGTLLYEQYF. The CDR3 DNA sequence: TGCAGTGCTAGTGAGGGGACACTCCTCTACGAGCAGTACTTC.

This clonotype was seen more than once but under ten times. The J gene is TRBJ1-5, the V gene TRBV28; 7 nucleotides match TRBD1. Germline CDR1 MDHEN, CDR2 SYDVKM. The V gene end was trimmed by 7 bases and the J gene end by 3 bases; junction bases not matched to a gene: 6. The CDR3 is 14 amino acids. The CDR3 DNA reads as TGTGCCAGCAAAACCGGGACAGTCAATCAGCCCCAGCATTTT. This encodes CASKTGTVNQPQHF.

The gene calls are TRBV6-2 or TRBV6-3 and TRBJ2-6; no clear D. The germline gives CDR1 MNHEY, CDR2 SVGEGT. Trimming stripped 7 bases from V and 0 bases from J, with 13 bases between. The CDR3 has 16 residues. The CDR3 spells CASTIKIPSGANVLTF. The CDR3 DNA follows: TGTGCCAGCACGATAAAGATCCCCTCTGGGGCCAACGTCCTGACTTTC.

This chain connects TRBV29-1 to TRBJ2-2; D tentatively reads TRBD1 or TRBD2 (6 bases each). The V gene lost 8 bases and the J gene lost 5 bases, with 12 bases spanning the gap. The germline gives CDR1 SQVTM, CDR2 ANQGSEA. There are 12 residues in the CDR3. The CDR3 DNA reads as TGCAGCCTCATAGGGGGGACCGGGGAGCTGTTTTTT. Residues: CSLIGGTGELFF.

This clonotype was recorded only once. The V and J genes are TRBV30 and TRBJ1-1; D remains ambiguous. V was clipped by 3 bases and J by 7 bases, with 12 bases between them. Germline loops: CDR1 GTSNPN, CDR2 SVGIG (reference sequence). CDR3 length: 12 amino acids. CDR3 loop: CAWRGRELEAFF. In nucleotides, the CDR3 is TGTGCCTGGAGGGGAAGGGAACTTGAAGCTTTCTTT.

This clonotype showed up many times. V usage is TRBV7-3 and J usage is TRBJ2-1; 14 positions agree with TRBD2. Germline values: CDR1 SGHTA, CDR2 FQGTGA. Trimming at V came to 5 bases and at J to 9 bases, leaving 6 bases not matched to a gene. The CDR3 totals 15 residues. This chain's CDR3 is CASSQTSGRAPEQFF. In DNA, the CDR3 is TGTGCCAGCAGCCAGACTAGCGGGAGGGCCCCTGAGCAGTTCTTC.

The gene calls are TRBV29-1 and TRBJ2-1; D possibly corresponds to TRBD1 (6 bases). CDR1 is SQVTM and CDR2 is ANQGSEA in the germline V gene. The CDR3 extends over 13 amino acids. The V gene lost 5 bases and the J gene lost 1 base, with 9 bases spanning the gap. CDR3 sequence: CSVPGASYNEQFF. The CDR3 DNA reads as TGCAGCGTTCCAGGGGCTTCCTACAATGAGCAGTTCTTC.

This clonotype was recorded many times. The J gene is TRBJ2-1, the V gene TRBV29-1, with 10 positions matching TRBD2. This CDR3 contains 16 residues. The germline gives CDR1 SQVTM, CDR2 ANQGSEA. The ends lost 7 bases at V and 0 bases at J; junction bases unmatched: 9. The CDR3 loop reads CSAPPPSGSSYNEQFF. In DNA, the CDR3 is TGCAGCGCTCCCCCCCCTAGCGGGAGCTCCTACAATGAGCAGTTCTTC.

The chain recombines TRBV27 with TRBJ2-7; D tentatively reads TRBD1 or TRBD2 (6 bases each). Germline CDR1 is MNHEY and CDR2 is SMNVEV (reference sequence). The V end was cut by 7 bases, the J end by 6 bases, with 10 bases between. The CDR3 covers 11 residues. The CDR3 DNA is TGTGCCAGCATTGAGGGGGGCGAGCAGTACTTC. This sequence encodes CASIEGGEQYF.

The sample holds many counts of this clonotype. CDR3 region: CASSESADTGELFF. CDR3 bases: TGTGCCAGCAGTGAAAGTGCAGACACCGGGGAGCTGTTTTTT. The chain joins TRBV6-1 to TRBJ2-2, with no clear D. Trimming pared 2 bases from V and 3 bases from J, leaving 7 bases between. The length of the CDR3 is 14 residues. The germline CDR1 and CDR2 sequences are MNHNS and SASEGT.

This clonotype has a single count. The V and J genes are TRBV28 and TRBJ2-4, with D tentatively TRBD1 or TRBD2 (5 bases each). In germline, CDR1 is MDHEN, CDR2 SYDVKM. V was pared by 6 bases and J by 3 bases, with 9 bases between. The CDR3 has 13 amino acids. The CDR3: CASSRDGKNIQYF. The CDR3 coding sequence is TGTGCCAGCAGCCGGGACGGCAAAAACATTCAGTACTTC.

The gene calls are TRBV28 and TRBJ1-5, with TRBD1 as a possible D gene (6 bases). There are 13 residues in the CDR3. Germline-derived CDR1 and CDR2 are MDHEN and SYDVKM. V lost 2 bases, J lost 7 bases, and 9 bases lay in between. The CDR3 DNA follows: TGTGCCAGCAGTTTACAGGGGCGGCAGCCCCAGCATTTT. The encoded protein is CASSLQGRQPQHF. Variable domain in full (rest from reference TRBV28 and TRBJ1-5): DVKVTQSSRYLVKRTGEKVFLECVQDMDHENMFWYRQDPGLGLRLIYFSYDVKMKEKGDIPEGYSVSREKKERFSLILESASTNQTSMYLCASSLQGRQPQHFGDGTRLSIL.

CDR3 region: CSVSSVTKHNEQFF. In DNA, the CDR3 is TGCAGCGTTTCCTCCGTCACTAAACACAATGAGCAGTTCTTC. This chain joins TRBV29-1 and TRBJ2-1; D unclear. Germline V gives CDR1 SQVTM, CDR2 ANQGSEA. The V gene lost 5 bases and the J gene lost 5 bases, with 16 bases spanning the gap. This CDR3 comprises 14 residues.

This clonotype was found a few times. The chain is built from TRBV18 and TRBJ2-1, with 8 bases matching TRBD2. The CDR3 length is 14 residues. CDR1 and CDR2 from the germline V gene are KGHSH and LQKENI. V trimming: 3 bases; J trimming: 7 bases; junction bases outside the gene matches: 5. CDR3 loop: CASSPRLASNEQFF. The CDR3 DNA is TGTGCCAGCTCACCCCGACTAGCGTCAAATGAGCAGTTCTTC.

This rearrangement joins TRBV2 to TRBJ1-2; tentatively, D is TRBD1 (5 bases). The CDR3 consists of 14 residues. Trimming shortened V by 6 bases and J by 9 bases, and 20 bases separated the two germline ends. Germline V lookup: CDR1 SNHLY, CDR2 FYNNEI. This CDR3 reads CASRPGTDFARYTF. CDR3 nucleotides: TGTGCCAGCAGGCCCGGGACCGATTTCGCTCGCTACACCTTC. The entire variable domain, with the rest obtained from reference TRBV2 and TRBJ1-2, is as follows: EPEVTQTPSHQVTQMGQEVILRCVPISNHLYFYWYRQILGQKVEFLVSFYNNEISEKSEIFDDQFSVERPDGSNFTLKIRSTKLEDSAMYFCASRPGTDFARYTFGSGTRLTVV.

CDR3 sequence reads: CASRFARTDTQYF. CDR3 nucleotides: TGTGCCAGCAGGTTCGCTAGAACAGATACGCAGTATTTT. The V gene is TRBV2, the J gene TRBJ2-3; no firm D call. The CDR3 length is 13 residues. Between the trimmed V and J ends, which lost 6 bases and 3 bases, there was a span of 10 bases. The V gene's germline CDR1 is SNHLY and CDR2 FYNNEI. Drawing the rest from reference TRBV2 and TRBJ2-3, the complete variable domain is EPEVTQTPSHQVTQMGQEVILRCVPISNHLYFYWYRQILGQKVEFLVSFYNNEISEKSEIFDDQFSVERPDGSNFTLKIRSTKLEDSAMYFCASRFARTDTQYFGPGTRLTVL.